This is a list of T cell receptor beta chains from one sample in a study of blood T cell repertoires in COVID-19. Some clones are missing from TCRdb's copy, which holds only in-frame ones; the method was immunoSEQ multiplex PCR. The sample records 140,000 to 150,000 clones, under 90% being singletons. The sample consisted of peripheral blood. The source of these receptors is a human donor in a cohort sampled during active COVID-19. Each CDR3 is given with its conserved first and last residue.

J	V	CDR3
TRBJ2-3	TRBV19	CASSTSGSTDTQYF
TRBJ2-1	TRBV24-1	CATMEGDYTYNEQFF
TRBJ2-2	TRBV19	CASSPRQGGNGELFF
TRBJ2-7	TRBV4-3	CASSQDGGALYEQYF
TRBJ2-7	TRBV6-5	CASSHREGYEQYF
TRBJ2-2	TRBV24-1	CATSDGLTGGELFF
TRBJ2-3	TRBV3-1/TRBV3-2	CASSPRMRTQDTQYF
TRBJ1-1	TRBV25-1	CASSEVRGWNTEAFF
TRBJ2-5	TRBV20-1	CSALTGETQYF
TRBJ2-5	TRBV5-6	CASSFPQETQYF
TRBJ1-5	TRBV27	CASNTVYSNQPQHF
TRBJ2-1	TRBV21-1	CASSRGQGAYEQFF
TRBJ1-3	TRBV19	CASSQDSGNTIYF
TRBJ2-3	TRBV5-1	CASSLVSSGGDTQYF
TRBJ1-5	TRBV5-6	CASSDPNQGAAAQPQHF
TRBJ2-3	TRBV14	CASSPLGSLFTDTQYF
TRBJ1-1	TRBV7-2	CASSLAGQGRTEAFF
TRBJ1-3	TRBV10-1	CARHHRASSGNTIYF
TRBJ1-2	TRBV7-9	CASLRFNGGYTF
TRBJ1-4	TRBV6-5	CAREMANEKLFF